What follows are 22 T cell receptor beta chains derived from one specimen sequenced in a study of blood T cell repertoires in COVID-19. TCRdb keeps only in-frame clones here, not all; method: immunoSEQ multiplex PCR. Of around 300,000 clones listed, roughly 89% were seen once; the top ten hold less than 2.5%. The sample comprised peripheral blood. Receptor source: a man aged 50-60 years with acute or convalescent COVID-19.

The rearrangement joins TRBV5-6 to TRBJ1-2, with TRBD1 matching over 7 bases. Looked up from germline, CDR1 is SGHDT and CDR2 is YYEEEE. This CDR3 is 13 amino acids long. Losses at the gene ends were 1 base for V and 4 bases for J; bases not matched to a gene: 1. The CDR3 DNA is TGTGCCAGCAGCTTGCCAGGGGGCTATGGCTACACCTTC. Amino acids: CASSLPGGYGYTF.

The J gene is TRBJ1-1, the V gene TRBV29-1; TRBD1 might be the D (6 bases). V lost 6 bases and J 6 bases, leaving 29 bases between the germline ends. The CDR3 runs 17 residues. Germline CDR1 SQVTM, CDR2 ANQGSEA. CDR3: CSVQWAGTLVGRAEAFF. CDR3 sequence (DNA): TGCAGCGTCCAATGGGCCGGGACATTAGTCGGGCGCGCTGAAGCTTTCTTT.

V and J are TRBV19 and TRBJ1-5, with 8 positions matching TRBD1. Losses at the gene ends were 11 bases for V and 2 bases for J; bases not matched to a gene: 5. The V gene's germline CDR1 is LNHDA and CDR2 SQIVND (reference sequence). The CDR3 runs 13 residues. The CDR3 reads CAAGGTGNQPQHF. The CDR3 nucleotides are TGTGCCGCAGGGGGCACTGGCAATCAGCCCCAGCATTTT.

The chain employs TRBV5-8 and TRBJ1-3; D may be TRBD1 (6 bases). Germline CDR1 reads SGHTS; CDR2 reads YDEGEE. This CDR3 contains 14 residues. V was pared by 4 bases and J by 2 bases, with 10 bases between. The CDR3 protein is CASSRAGAGNTIYF. The CDR3 DNA follows: TGTGCCAGCAGCCGGGCAGGGGCTGGAAACACCATATATTTT.

The J gene is TRBJ1-1, the V gene TRBV7-9; TRBD1 might be the D (5 bases). The CDR3 consists of 12 residues. V lost 1 base and J 6 bases, leaving 6 bases between the germline ends. Germline CDR1 SEHNR, CDR2 FQNEAQ (reference sequence). In nucleotides, the CDR3 is TGTGCCAGCAGCTTAGGGGGGGCTGAAGCTTTCTTT. Encoded protein: CASSLGGAEAFF.

This clone was recorded only once. This chain connects TRBV7-3 to TRBJ2-1; D is undetermined. CDR3 size: 12 residues. Germline lookup yields CDR1 SGHTA and CDR2 FQGTGA. Trimming stripped 5 bases from V and 15 bases from J, with 17 bases between. CDR3 region: CASSLTKSRWFF. The CDR3 region has the DNA TGTGCCAGCAGCCTTACCAAATCGAGGTGGTTCTTC.

The chain recombines TRBV6-1 with TRBJ1-1; weak D call: TRBD1 (5 bases). CDR1 and CDR2 from the germline V gene are MNHNS and SASEGT. V shed 3 bases and J shed 2 bases, with 7 bases lying between them. This CDR3 is 13 amino acids long. In DNA, the CDR3 is TGTGCCAGCAGTGACAGGGCTAACACTGAAGCTTTCTTT. Its translation is CASSDRANTEAFF.

This chain uses TRBV30 with TRBJ1-1, with a possible D match to TRBD1 (6 bases). This CDR3 has 13 amino acids. Trimming shortened V by 2 bases and J by 4 bases, and 11 bases separated the two germline ends. Germline V gene sequence: CDR1 GTSNPN, CDR2 SVGIG (reference sequence). DNA for the CDR3: TGTGCCTGGAGTCTTAGGGGGGGCACTGAAGCTTTCTTT. Amino acids: CAWSLRGGTEAFF.

This chain connects TRBV6-1 to TRBJ1-3, with D unresolved. The CDR3 loop spans 15 amino acids. Trimming left V 2 bases short and J 0 bases short, with 8 bases between. Germline-derived CDR1 and CDR2 are MNHNS and SASEGT. The DNA for the CDR3 is TGTGCCAGCAGTGAAATACCCTACTCTGGAAACACCATATATTTT. Translated: CASSEIPYSGNTIYF.

The gene calls are TRBV3-1 (or the pseudogene TRBV3-2) and TRBJ2-7; TRBD1 matches 9 bases. Germline values: CDR1 LGHDT, CDR2 YNNKEL (reference sequence). This CDR3 contains 14 residues. Trimming removed 3 bases from V and 2 bases from J; junction bases left unmatched: 2. This CDR3 reads CASSQGTGTYEQYF. Here the CDR3 DNA reads TGTGCCAGCAGCCAGGGGACAGGGACCTACGAGCAGTACTTC.

The CDR3 loop reads CAWRLADEQFF. For the CDR3, the DNA is TGTGCCTGGAGGCTAGCGGATGAGCAGTTCTTC. V is TRBV30 and J is TRBJ2-1; 7 bases align to TRBD2. This CDR3 is built from 11 residues. V lost 3 bases, J lost 8 bases, and 1 base stayed unmatched. Germline-derived CDR1 and CDR2 are GTSNPN and SVGIG (reference sequence).

The chain uses TRBV9 and TRBJ2-5; D unresolved. The CDR3 covers 12 residues. Trimming took 3 bases from V and 4 from J, leaving 7 bases between them. Germline loops: CDR1 SGDLS, CDR2 YYNGEE. The DNA for the CDR3 is TGTGCCAGCAGCGCCGCAGGAGAGACCCAGTACTTC. Translating gives CASSAAGETQYF.

V usage is TRBV7-3 and J usage is TRBJ2-5; TRBD2 matches at 9 bases. CDR3 length equals 14 residues. V gave up 5 bases and J gave up 5 bases; unmatched junction bases: 6. Germline V gene data show CDR1 as SGHTA and CDR2 as FQGTGA. The DNA for the CDR3 is TGTGCCAGCAGCATTAGCGGGGGCGAGGAGACCCAGTACTTC. Translating gives CASSISGGEETQYF.

The chain employs TRBV10-3 and TRBJ1-2; 7 nucleotides match TRBD1. This CDR3 is built from 14 residues. The germline V gene has CDR1 ENHRY and CDR2 SYGVKD. With V trimmed by 6 bases and J by 4 bases, 8 bases remained unmatched. The CDR3 here is CAISPDRDGYGYTF. CDR3 bases: TGTGCCATCAGCCCCGACAGGGATGGCTATGGCTACACCTTC.

V and J are TRBV18 and TRBJ1-1; D perhaps matches TRBD1 (5 bases). Deletions cut 3 bases from V and 4 bases from J, with 12 bases between. Germline-derived CDR1 and CDR2 are KGHSH and LQKENI. The length of the CDR3 is 14 residues. The CDR3 loop is CASSPGQGVTEAFF. CDR3 DNA: TGTGCCAGCTCACCCGGCCAGGGTGTCACTGAAGCTTTCTTT. The full variable domain, in which reference TRBV18 and TRBJ1-1 provide the parts outside the CDR3, is NAGVMQNPRHLVRRRGQEARLRCSPMKGHSHVYWYRQLPEEGLKFMVYLQKENIIDESGMPKERFSAEFPKEGPSILRIQQVVRGDSAAYFCASSPGQGVTEAFFGQGTRLTVV.

This chain joins TRBV5-1 and TRBJ1-4, with TRBD1 matching 8 bases. Germline V gene lookup returns CDR1 SGHRS and CDR2 YFSETQ. Unmatched junction bases numbered 2, after V lost 4 bases and J lost 3 bases. This CDR3 contains 14 residues. DNA of the CDR3: TGCGCCAGCAGCCAGGGGGCAGCTAATGAAAAACTGTTTTTT. Its protein product is CASSQGAANEKLFF.

This clone appeared a single time. The chain joins TRBV4-1 to TRBJ2-5; 7 bases line up with TRBD2. V shed 6 bases, J shed 5 bases, and the junction held 15 bases outside the gene matches. This CDR3 has 16 amino acids. Germline-derived CDR1 and CDR2 are MGHRA and YSYEKL. The CDR3 region is CASRRRDSGLWETQYF. Here the CDR3 DNA reads TGCGCCAGCAGGCGCAGAGATTCGGGACTATGGGAGACCCAGTACTTC.

The J gene is TRBJ2-1, the V gene TRBV5-4; TRBD1 is a possible D gene (5 bases). The germline V gene encodes CDR1 SGHNT and CDR2 YYREEE (reference sequence). The length of the CDR3 is 12 residues. The V end was cut by 0 bases, the J end by 14 bases, with 12 bases between. The CDR3 loop is CASSLETANEFF. The CDR3 coding sequence is TGTGCCAGCAGCTTGGAGACAGCGAACGAGTTCTTC.

This clone is a singleton in its sample. This chain uses TRBV3-1 (or the pseudogene TRBV3-2) with TRBJ1-4; the D gene is possibly TRBD1 (6 bases). CDR3 length: 14 amino acids. V shed 3 bases and J shed 2 bases, with 7 bases lying between them. CDR1 and CDR2 (germline): LGHDT, YNNKEL (reference sequence). The CDR3 sequence: CASSQRGTNEKLFF. The CDR3 bases are TGTGCCAGCAGCCAGAGGGGGACTAATGAAAAACTGTTTTTT.

The chain recombines TRBV5-1 with TRBJ2-5, with 7 bases matching TRBD2. The germline V gene has CDR1 SGHRS and CDR2 YFSETQ. The CDR3 covers 15 residues. The junction had 5 bases not matched to a gene; V was cut back by 2 bases and J by 1 base. The CDR3 DNA reads TGCGCCAGCAGCTTAGGAGCGGGGCCCCAAGAGACCCAGTACTTC. It yields the protein CASSLGAGPQETQYF. The whole variable domain, remainder taken from reference TRBV5-1 and TRBJ2-5, is KAGVTQTPRYLIKTRGQQVTLSCSPISGHRSVSWYQQTPGQGLQFLFEYFSETQRNKGNFPGRFSGRQFSNSRSEMNVSTLELGDSALYLCASSLGAGPQETQYFGPGTRLLVL.

The chain joins TRBV5-8 to TRBJ2-7, with TRBD1 matching 9 bases. V lost 4 bases, J lost 6 bases, and 11 bases stayed unmatched. Germline CDR1 is SGHTS and CDR2 is YDEGEE. The CDR3 has 15 residues. CDR3 loop: CASSRWTGVHVEQYF. The CDR3 region has the DNA TGTGCCAGCAGCCGATGGACAGGGGTACACGTCGAGCAGTACTTC.

The chain couples TRBV5-1 to TRBJ2-3; 10 bases map to TRBD1. V was pared by 3 bases and J by 1 base, with 5 bases of the junction left unmatched. CDR1 is SGHRS, CDR2 YFSETQ, per germline. The CDR3 is made up of 16 amino acids. CDR3 DNA sequence: TGCGCCAGCAGCTCCGGACAGGGGGTGGGCACAGATACGCAGTATTTT. Protein: CASSSGQGVGTDTQYF.